This passage covers 10 T cell receptor beta chains from one sample sequenced in a study of cytomegalovirus exposure and HLA in healthy donors. Researchers ran the PCR with 60 Vbeta and 13 Jbeta primers. Sequenced by immunoSEQ multiplex PCR; TCRdb stores in-frame clones only, minus some. The sample shows 65,000 to 70,000 clones, 75% of them seen only once. The sample was PBMCs. The receptors come from a woman aged 25 to 39 in good health and CMV-seropositive.

The chain employs TRBV28 and TRBJ1-5; 9 bases fit TRBD1. With V trimmed by 6 bases and J by 4 bases, 7 bases remained unmatched. Germline CDR1 is MDHEN and CDR2 is SYDVKM. The CDR3 totals 15 residues. The CDR3 here is CASSLDRGRNQPQHF. The CDR3 DNA reads as TGTGCCAGCAGCCTCGACAGGGGGAGAAATCAGCCCCAGCATTTT.

This clone has only one observation. The chain links TRBV11-2 to TRBJ1-1; TRBD1 is a possible D gene (5 bases). CDR1 SGHAT and CDR2 FQNNGV come from the germline V gene. This CDR3 has 15 residues. Trimming removed 5 bases at V and 1 base at J, with 14 bases between. CDR3 bases: TGTGCCAGCAGCCAGGGCGGATCGCCGAACACTGAAGCTTTCTTT. Translation: CASSQGGSPNTEAFF.

The chain links TRBV10-3 to TRBJ2-2; 7 nucleotides align to TRBD2. The trim removed 4 bases at V and 6 bases at J, leaving 8 bases unmatched. This CDR3 contains 15 residues. Germline V gene data show CDR1 as ENHRY and CDR2 as SYGVKD. In DNA, the CDR3 is TGTGCCATCAGTGCAGGACTAGTGGTCCCCGGGGAGCTGTTTTTT. Its translation: CAISAGLVVPGELFF.

The chain recombines TRBV7-3 with TRBJ2-7; D gene ambiguous. Per germline, CDR1 SGHTA and CDR2 FQGTGA. V gave up 6 bases and J gave up 5 bases, with 23 bases separating them. The CDR3 is made up of 16 amino acids. The CDR3 DNA sequence: TGTGCCAGCAGTTCCGCCCCGTCAGTCCGCATGAACGAGCAGTACTTC. Amino acid sequence: CASSSAPSVRMNEQYF.

As concerns this clone: Other DNA sequences in the sample encode the same CDR3. The chain employs TRBV29-1 and TRBJ2-3, with no clear D. Germline assignment: CDR1 SQVTM and CDR2 ANQGSEA. Deletions cut 4 bases from V and 4 bases from J, with 3 bases between. The CDR3 consists of 10 residues. Written as DNA, the CDR3 is TGCAGCGTTGCAGCAGATACGCAGTATTTT. Amino acids: CSVAADTQYF.

The chain joins TRBV4-2 to TRBJ1-1; no clear D gene. The V and J ends lost 0 bases and 0 bases respectively, with 8 bases between them. The CDR3 has 15 amino acids. The germline V gene has CDR1 LGHNA and CDR2 YNFKEQ. The chain's CDR3 is CASSQDPGLNTEAFF. The CDR3 DNA reads TGTGCCAGCAGCCAAGATCCAGGTCTGAACACTGAAGCTTTCTTT.

V and J are TRBV27 and TRBJ2-1, with 8 bases lining up with TRBD2. The ends lost 1 base at V and 9 bases at J; junction bases unmatched: 8. This CDR3 is built from 15 residues. Looked up from germline, CDR1 is MNHEY and CDR2 is SMNVEV (reference sequence). CDR3 sequence reads: CASSLWGLVGGEQFF. In DNA, the CDR3 is TGTGCCAGCAGTTTATGGGGACTAGTGGGGGGTGAGCAGTTCTTC.

The V and J genes are TRBV29-1 and TRBJ2-5, with D possibly TRBD1 on 5 matching bases. The CDR3 is 11 residues long. Looked up from germline, CDR1 is SQVTM and CDR2 is ANQGSEA. V was trimmed by 4 bases and J by 4 bases, leaving 7 bases between them. In DNA form, the CDR3 reads TGCAGCGTTGTAGGGGTAGAGACCCAGTACTTC. Amino acids: CSVVGVETQYF.

The chain carries TRBV11-3 and TRBJ2-1; TRBD2 matches 10 bases. Germline CDR1 is SGHNT and CDR2 is YENEEA. The CDR3 consists of 13 residues. Unmatched junction bases numbered 2, after V lost 3 bases and J lost 9 bases. This chain's CDR3 is CASSLASGGEQFF. Written as DNA, the CDR3 is TGTGCCAGCAGCTTGGCTAGCGGGGGTGAGCAGTTCTTC.

A remark on this clone: At one boundary the junction diverges from the germline segment, which might be a read error. The rearrangement links TRBV13 to TRBJ2-1, with 15 bases that match TRBD2. CDR3 length: 15 amino acids. From germline, CDR1 is PRHDT and CDR2 FYEKMQ (reference sequence). CDR3 coding DNA: TGTGCCAGCAGCCTAGGACTAGCGGGAGGGCACGAGCAGTTCTTC. Encoded protein: CASSLGLAGGHEQFF.